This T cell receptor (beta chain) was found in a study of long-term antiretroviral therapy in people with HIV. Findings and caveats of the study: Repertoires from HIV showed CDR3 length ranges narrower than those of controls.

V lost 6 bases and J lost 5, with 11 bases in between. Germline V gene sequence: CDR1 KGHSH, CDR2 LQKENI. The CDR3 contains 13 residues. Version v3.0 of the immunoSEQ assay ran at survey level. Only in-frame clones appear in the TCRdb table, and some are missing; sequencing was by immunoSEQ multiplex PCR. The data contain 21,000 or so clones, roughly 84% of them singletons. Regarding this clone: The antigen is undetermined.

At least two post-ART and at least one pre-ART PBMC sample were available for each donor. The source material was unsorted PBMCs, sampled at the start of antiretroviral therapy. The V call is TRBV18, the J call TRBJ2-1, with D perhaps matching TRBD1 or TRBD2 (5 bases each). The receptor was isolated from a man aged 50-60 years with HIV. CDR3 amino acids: CASSLTADNEQFF. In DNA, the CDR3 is TGTGCCAGCTCCCTGACAGCGGACAATGAGCAGTTCTTC. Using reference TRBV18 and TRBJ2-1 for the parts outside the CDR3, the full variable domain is NAGVMQNPRHLVRRRGQEARLRCSPMKGHSHVYWYRQLPEEGLKFMVYLQKENIIDESGMPKERFSAEFPKEGPSILRIQQVVRGDSAAYFCASSLTADNEQFFGPGTRLTVL.